These T cell receptor beta chains were read from a single sample in a study of radiotherapy plus CTLA-4 blockade in lung cancer. Sequenced by immunoSEQ multiplex PCR; TCRdb stores in-frame clones only, minus some. This sample has about 32,000 clones, with 75% to 90% found just once. This specimen consisted of peripheral blood, obtained from a patient treated with radiotherapy plus ipilimumab. The receptors derive from a human donor with non-small cell lung cancer who had stable disease on radiotherapy plus ipilimumab. Both conserved end residues are part of each CDR3. D genes are given only for firm matches. Clone size is stated in some rows and not others, as once, few, many or a class when expanded.

TRBD2	TRBV30	-	TRBJ2-1	CAWRHTGTSGSLNEQFF	TGTGCCTGGAGGCACACCGGGACTAGCGGAAGCCTCAATGAGCAGTTCTTC
TRBD1	TRBV7-3	-	TRBJ2-2	CASSSTGQTGVTGELFF	TGTGCCAGCAGCTCCACAGGGCAGACAGGGGTCACCGGGGAGCTGTTTTTT
TRBD1	TRBV10-2	-	TRBJ2-1	CASSGQGRNNEQFF	TGCGCCAGCAGTGGACAGGGGCGGAACAATGAGCAGTTCTTC
-	TRBV18	-	TRBJ1-1	CASSPQQKDTEAFF	TGTGCCAGCTCACCACAACAGAAAGACACTGAAGCTTTCTTT
TRBD1	TRBV2	-	TRBJ2-7	CASSQGAYGSYEQYF	TGTGCCAGCAGCCAGGGGGCATACGGTTCCTACGAGCAGTACTTC
TRBD2	TRBV9	once	TRBJ2-1	CASSGETSGRVNNEQFF	TGTGCCAGCAGCGGAGAGACTAGCGGGAGGGTTAACAATGAGCAGTTCTTC
TRBD2	TRBV9	-	TRBJ2-3	CASSVKGGGTDTQYF	TGTGCCAGCAGCGTAAAGGGAGGGGGCACAGATACGCAGTATTTT
-	TRBV4-1	-	TRBJ1-4	CASSQGWGGVEKLFF	TGCGCCAGCAGCCAAGGATGGGGAGGGGTTGAAAAACTGTTTTTT
TRBD1	TRBV10-3	-	TRBJ1-2	CAISPDRAYGYTF	TGTGCCATCAGTCCTGACAGGGCCTATGGCTACACCTTC
TRBD1	TRBV18	-	TRBJ1-5	CASSQNTGGGNQPQHF	TGTGCCAGCTCCCAGAATACAGGGGGCGGCAATCAGCCCCAGCATTTT
-	TRBV11-2	-	TRBJ2-6	CASSLDLGGRGGANVLTF	TGTGCCAGCAGCTTAGATCTTGGTGGGCGCGGGGGGGCCAACGTCCTGACTTTC
-	TRBV28	-	TRBJ1-2	CASVVPGANYGYTF	TGTGCCAGCGTCGTTCCAGGGGCAAACTATGGCTACACCTTC
TRBD2	TRBV5-4	few	TRBJ2-1	CASMGGSSYNEQFF	TGTGCCAGCATGGGGGGGAGCTCCTACAATGAGCAGTTCTTC
TRBD1	TRBV11-1	-	TRBJ2-1	CASSLNRGNEQFF	TGTGCCAGCAGCTTAAACAGGGGGAATGAGCAGTTCTTC
TRBD2	TRBV19	few	TRBJ2-5	CATSGGALQETQYF	TGTGCCACTTCGGGAGGGGCTCTCCAAGAGACCCAGTACTTC
-	TRBV27	-	TRBJ1-5	CASRPEWGDYSNQPQHF	TGTGCCAGCAGACCCGAATGGGGCGATTATAGCAATCAGCCCCAGCATTTT
-	TRBV7-3	-	TRBJ2-5	CASSLRVRETQYF	TGTGCCAGCAGCTTAAGAGTGCGGGAGACCCAGTACTTC
-	TRBV6-5	few	TRBJ2-6	CASRSDASGANVLTF	TGTGCCAGCAGAAGCGACGCCTCTGGGGCCAACGTCCTGACTTTC
TRBD2	TRBV14	-	TRBJ2-5	CASSLISGRALHQETQYF	TGTGCCAGCAGCCTGATTAGCGGGAGGGCCCTGCACCAAGAGACCCAGTACTTC
TRBD2	TRBV5-4	-	TRBJ2-7	CASSPTSGSAKSYEQYF	TGTGCCAGCAGCCCGACTAGCGGGAGTGCTAAATCCTACGAGCAGTACTTC
-	TRBV7-9	once	TRBJ2-1	CASSFGRVENEQFF	TGTGCCAGCAGCTTCGGCAGGGTAGAAAATGAGCAGTTCTTC
TRBD2	TRBV19	-	TRBJ2-3	CASKRGRGTDTQYF	TGTGCCAGCAAACGGGGGAGGGGCACAGATACGCAGTATTTT
-	TRBV7-2	-	TRBJ1-5	CASSLAGQPQHF	TGTGCCAGCAGCTTAGCGGGCCAGCCCCAGCATTTT
TRBD2	TRBV27	-	TRBJ2-7	CASSLSSGRVYEQYF	TGTGCCAGCAGTTTATCTAGCGGGAGGGTCTACGAGCAGTACTTC
-	TRBV7-3	-	TRBJ2-7	CASSPDGGGEQYF	TGTGCCAGCAGCCCCGACGGGGGTGGGGAGCAGTACTTC
-	TRBV4-2	-	TRBJ2-2	CASSPWFESVNTGELFF	TGTGCCAGCAGCCCTTGGTTCGAGAGCGTTAACACCGGGGAGCTGTTTTTT